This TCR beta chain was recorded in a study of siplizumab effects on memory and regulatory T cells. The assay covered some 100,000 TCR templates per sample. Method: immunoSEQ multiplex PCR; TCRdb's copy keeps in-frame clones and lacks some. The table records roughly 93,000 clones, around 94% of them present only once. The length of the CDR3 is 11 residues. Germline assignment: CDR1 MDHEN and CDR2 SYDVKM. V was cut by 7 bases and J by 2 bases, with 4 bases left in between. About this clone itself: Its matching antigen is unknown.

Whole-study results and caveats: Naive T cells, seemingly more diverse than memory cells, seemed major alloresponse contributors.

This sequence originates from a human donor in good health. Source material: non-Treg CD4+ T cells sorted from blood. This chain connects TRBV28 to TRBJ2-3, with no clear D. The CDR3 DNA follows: TGTGCCAGCACTGACACAGATACGCAGTATTTT. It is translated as CASTDTDTQYF.